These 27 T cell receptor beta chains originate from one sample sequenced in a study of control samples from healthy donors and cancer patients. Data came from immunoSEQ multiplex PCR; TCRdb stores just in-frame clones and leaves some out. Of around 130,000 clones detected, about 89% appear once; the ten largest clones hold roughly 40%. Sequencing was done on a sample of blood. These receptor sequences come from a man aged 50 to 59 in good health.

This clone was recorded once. CDR3 DNA sequence: TGTGCCAGCAGCTTGTCTCCAGGGAAGAGCAGCTACGAGCAGTACTTC. This codes for CASSLSPGKSSYEQYF. The rearrangement links TRBV5-6 to TRBJ2-7; TRBD1 is a possible D gene (5 bases). Trimming removed 1 base at V and 3 bases at J, with 17 bases between. From germline, CDR1 is SGHDT and CDR2 YYEEEE. This CDR3 contains 16 residues.

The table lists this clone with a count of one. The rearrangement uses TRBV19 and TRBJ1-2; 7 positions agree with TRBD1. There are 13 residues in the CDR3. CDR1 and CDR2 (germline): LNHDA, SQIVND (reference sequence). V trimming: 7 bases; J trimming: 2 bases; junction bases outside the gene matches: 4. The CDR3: CASTDRVNYGYTF. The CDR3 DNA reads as TGTGCCAGTACCGACAGGGTAAACTATGGCTACACCTTC. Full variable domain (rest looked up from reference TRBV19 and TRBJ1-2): DGGITQSPKYLFRKEGQNVTLSCEQNLNHDAMYWYRQDPGQGLRLIYYSQIVNDFQKGDIAEGYSVSREKKESFPLTVTSAQKNPTAFYLCASTDRVNYGYTFGSGTRLTVV.

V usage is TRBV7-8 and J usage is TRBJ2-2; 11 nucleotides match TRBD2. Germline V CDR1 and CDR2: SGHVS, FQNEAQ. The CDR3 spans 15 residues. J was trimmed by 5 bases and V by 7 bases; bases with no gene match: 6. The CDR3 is CASTLAGGNTGELFF. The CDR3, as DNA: TGTGCCAGCACATTAGCGGGGGGGAATACCGGGGAGCTGTTTTTT.

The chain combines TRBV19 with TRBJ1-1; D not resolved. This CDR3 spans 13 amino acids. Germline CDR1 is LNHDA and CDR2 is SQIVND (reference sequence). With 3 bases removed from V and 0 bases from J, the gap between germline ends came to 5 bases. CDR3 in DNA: TGTGCCAGTAGTATGGGGATGAACACTGAAGCTTTCTTT. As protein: CASSMGMNTEAFF.

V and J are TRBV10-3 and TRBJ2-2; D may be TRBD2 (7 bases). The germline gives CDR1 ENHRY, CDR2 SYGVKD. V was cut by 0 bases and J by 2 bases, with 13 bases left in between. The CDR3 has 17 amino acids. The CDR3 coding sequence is TGTGCCATCAGTGAGTCGATGGGGGGGCTTAACACCGGGGAGCTGTTTTTT. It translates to CAISESMGGLNTGELFF.

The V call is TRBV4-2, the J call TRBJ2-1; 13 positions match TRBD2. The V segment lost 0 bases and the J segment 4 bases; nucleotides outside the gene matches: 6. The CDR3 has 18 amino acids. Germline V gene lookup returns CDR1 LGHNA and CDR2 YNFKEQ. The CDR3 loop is CASSQEDTSGGVYNEQFF. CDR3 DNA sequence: TGTGCCAGCAGCCAAGAGGACACTAGCGGGGGGGTTTACAATGAGCAGTTCTTC.

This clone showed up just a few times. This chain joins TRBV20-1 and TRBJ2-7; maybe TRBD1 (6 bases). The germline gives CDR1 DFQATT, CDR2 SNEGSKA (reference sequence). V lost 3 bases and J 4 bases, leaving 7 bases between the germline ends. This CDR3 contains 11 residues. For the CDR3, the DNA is TGCAGTGCTAGGGACAGTTACGAGCAGTACTTC. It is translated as CSARDSYEQYF.

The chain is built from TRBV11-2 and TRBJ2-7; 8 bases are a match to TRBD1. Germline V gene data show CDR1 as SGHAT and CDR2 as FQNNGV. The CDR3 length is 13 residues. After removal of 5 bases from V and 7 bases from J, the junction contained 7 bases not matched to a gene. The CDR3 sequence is CASSPPDRGEQYF. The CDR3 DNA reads TGTGCCAGCAGCCCCCCCGACAGGGGTGAGCAGTACTTC.

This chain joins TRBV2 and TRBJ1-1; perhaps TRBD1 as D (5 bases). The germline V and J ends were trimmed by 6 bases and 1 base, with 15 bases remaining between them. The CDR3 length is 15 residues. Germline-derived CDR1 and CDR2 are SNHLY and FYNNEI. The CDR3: CASRDIGQGNTEAFF. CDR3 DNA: TGTGCCAGCAGGGACATTGGGCAGGGGAACACTGAAGCTTTCTTT.

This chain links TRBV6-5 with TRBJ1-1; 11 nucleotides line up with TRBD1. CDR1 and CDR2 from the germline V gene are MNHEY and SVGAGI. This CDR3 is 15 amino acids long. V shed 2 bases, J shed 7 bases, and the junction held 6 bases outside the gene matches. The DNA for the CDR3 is TGTGCCAGCAGTTACCCGGGGGACAGGGGGATTGAAGCTTTCTTT. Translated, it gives CASSYPGDRGIEAFF.

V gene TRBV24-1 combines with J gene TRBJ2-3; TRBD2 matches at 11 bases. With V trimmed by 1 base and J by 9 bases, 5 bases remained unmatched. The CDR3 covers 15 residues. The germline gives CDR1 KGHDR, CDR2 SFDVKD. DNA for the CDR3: TGTGCCACCAGTGATTTTAGCGGGGGGGCAGGAACGCAGTATTTT. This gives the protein CATSDFSGGAGTQYF.

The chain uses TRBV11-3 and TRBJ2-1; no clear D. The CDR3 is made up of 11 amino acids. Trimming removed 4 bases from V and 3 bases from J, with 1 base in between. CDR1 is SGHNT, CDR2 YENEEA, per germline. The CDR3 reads CASSYYNEQFF. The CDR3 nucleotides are TGTGCCAGCAGCTACTACAATGAGCAGTTCTTC. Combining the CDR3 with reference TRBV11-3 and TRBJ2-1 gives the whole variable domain EAGVVQSPRYKIIEKKQPVAFWCNPISGHNTLYWYLQNLGQGPELLIRYENEEAVDDSQLPKDRFSAERLKGVDSTLKIQPAELGDSAVYLCASSYYNEQFFGPGTRLTVL.

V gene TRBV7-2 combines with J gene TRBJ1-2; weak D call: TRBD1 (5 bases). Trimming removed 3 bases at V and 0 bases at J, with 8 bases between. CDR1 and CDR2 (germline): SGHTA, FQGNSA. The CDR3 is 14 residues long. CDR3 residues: CASSFEGPNYGYTF. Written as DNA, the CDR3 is TGTGCCAGCAGCTTCGAGGGGCCTAACTATGGCTACACCTTC. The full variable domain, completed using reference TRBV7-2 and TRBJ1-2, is GAGVSQSPSNKVTEKGKDVELRCDPISGHTALYWYRQSLGQGLEFLIYFQGNSAPDKSGLPSDRFSAERTGGSVSTLTIQRTQQEDSAVYLCASSFEGPNYGYTFGSGTRLTVV.

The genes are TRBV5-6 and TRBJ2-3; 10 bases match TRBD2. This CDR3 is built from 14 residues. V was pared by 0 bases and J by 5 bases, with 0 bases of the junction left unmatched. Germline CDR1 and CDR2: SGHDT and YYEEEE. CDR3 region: CASSLGTSGDTQYF. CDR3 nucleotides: TGTGCCAGCAGCTTGGGGACTAGCGGAGATACGCAGTATTTT. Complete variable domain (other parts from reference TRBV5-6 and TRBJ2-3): DAGVTQSPTHLIKTRGQQVTLRCSPKSGHDTVSWYQQALGQGPQFIFQYYEEEERQRGNFPDRFSGHQFPNYSSELNVNALLLGDSALYLCASSLGTSGDTQYFGPGTRLTVL.

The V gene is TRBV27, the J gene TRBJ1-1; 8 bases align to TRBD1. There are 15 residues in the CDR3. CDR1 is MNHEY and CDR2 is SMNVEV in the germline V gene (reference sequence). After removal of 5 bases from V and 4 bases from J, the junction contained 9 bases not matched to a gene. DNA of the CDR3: TGTGCCAGCAGTCCCCAGGGGGCTCAGGTCACTGAAGCTTTCTTT. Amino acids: CASSPQGAQVTEAFF.

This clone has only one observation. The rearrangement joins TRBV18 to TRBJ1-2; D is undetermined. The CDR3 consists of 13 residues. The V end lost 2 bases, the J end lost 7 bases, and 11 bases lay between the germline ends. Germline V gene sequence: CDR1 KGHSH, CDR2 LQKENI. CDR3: CASSPGVLVGYTF. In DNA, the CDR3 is TGTGCCAGCTCACCAGGAGTTCTGGTTGGCTACACCTTC.

The CDR3 reads CAISAAFADTQYF. The CDR3 region has the DNA TGTGCCATCAGTGCCGCGTTTGCAGATACGCAGTATTTT. This chain joins TRBV10-3 and TRBJ2-3; D unresolved. V was clipped by 4 bases and J by 4 bases, with 9 bases between them. The CDR3 totals 13 residues. Germline-derived CDR1 and CDR2 are ENHRY and SYGVKD.

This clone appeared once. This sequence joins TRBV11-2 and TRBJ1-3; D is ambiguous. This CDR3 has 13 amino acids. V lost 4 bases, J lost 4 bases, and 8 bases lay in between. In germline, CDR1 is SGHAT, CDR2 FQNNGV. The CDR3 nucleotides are TGTGCCAGCAGCTCTCAGAGAGGAAACACCATATATTTT. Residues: CASSSQRGNTIYF.

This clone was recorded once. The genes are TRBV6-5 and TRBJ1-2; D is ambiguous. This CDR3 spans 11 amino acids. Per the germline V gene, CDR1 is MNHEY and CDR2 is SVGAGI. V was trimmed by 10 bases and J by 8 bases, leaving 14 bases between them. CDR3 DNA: TGTGCCACTACCGGTCCGGGAGGCTACACCTTC. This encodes CATTGPGGYTF.

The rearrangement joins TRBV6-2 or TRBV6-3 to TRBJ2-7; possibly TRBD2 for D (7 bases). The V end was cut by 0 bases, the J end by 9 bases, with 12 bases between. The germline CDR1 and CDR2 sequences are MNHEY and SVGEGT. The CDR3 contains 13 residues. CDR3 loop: CASSYSEGGSQYF. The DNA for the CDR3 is TGTGCCAGCAGTTACTCGGAGGGGGGGTCGCAGTACTTC.

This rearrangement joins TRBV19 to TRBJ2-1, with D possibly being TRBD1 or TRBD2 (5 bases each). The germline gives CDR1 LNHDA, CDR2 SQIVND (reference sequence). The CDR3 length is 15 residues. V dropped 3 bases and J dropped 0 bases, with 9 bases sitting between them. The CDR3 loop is CASSMGDVSYNEQFF. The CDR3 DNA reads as TGTGCCAGTAGTATGGGGGACGTCTCCTACAATGAGCAGTTCTTC. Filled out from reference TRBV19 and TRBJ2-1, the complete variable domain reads DGGITQSPKYLFRKEGQNVTLSCEQNLNHDAMYWYRQDPGQGLRLIYYSQIVNDFQKGDIAEGYSVSREKKESFPLTVTSAQKNPTAFYLCASSMGDVSYNEQFFGPGTRLTVL.

CDR3 in DNA: TGCGCCAGCAACTTCGGGGGAGATGAAAAACTGTTTTTT. Its protein is CASNFGGDEKLFF. The V call is TRBV10-2, the J call TRBJ1-4, with a weak D call TRBD1 (5 bases). The CDR3 spans 13 residues. V was trimmed by 7 bases and J by 6 bases, leaving 12 bases between them. Germline values: CDR1 WSHSY, CDR2 SAAADI.

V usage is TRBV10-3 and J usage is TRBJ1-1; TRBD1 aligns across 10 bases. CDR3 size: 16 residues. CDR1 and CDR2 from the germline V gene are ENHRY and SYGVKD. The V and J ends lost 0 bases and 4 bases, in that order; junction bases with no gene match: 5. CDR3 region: CAISESSGTGATEAFF. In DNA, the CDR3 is TGTGCCATCAGTGAGTCGAGTGGGACAGGGGCCACTGAAGCTTTCTTT.

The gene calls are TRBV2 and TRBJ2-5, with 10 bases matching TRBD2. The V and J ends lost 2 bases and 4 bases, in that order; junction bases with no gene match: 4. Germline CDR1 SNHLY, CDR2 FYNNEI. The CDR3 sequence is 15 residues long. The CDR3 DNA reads TGTGCCAGCAGTGAATCTAGCGGGGGAATAGAGACCCAGTACTTC. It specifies CASSESSGGIETQYF. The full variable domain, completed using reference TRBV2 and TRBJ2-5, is EPEVTQTPSHQVTQMGQEVILRCVPISNHLYFYWYRQILGQKVEFLVSFYNNEISEKSEIFDDQFSVERPDGSNFTLKIRSTKLEDSAMYFCASSESSGGIETQYFGPGTRLLVL.

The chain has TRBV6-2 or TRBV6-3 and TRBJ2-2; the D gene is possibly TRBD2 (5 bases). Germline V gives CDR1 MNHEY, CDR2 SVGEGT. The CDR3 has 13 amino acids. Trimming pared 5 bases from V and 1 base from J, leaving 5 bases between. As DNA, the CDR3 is TGTGCCAGCAGTGGACTGAACACCGGGGAGCTGTTTTTT. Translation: CASSGLNTGELFF.

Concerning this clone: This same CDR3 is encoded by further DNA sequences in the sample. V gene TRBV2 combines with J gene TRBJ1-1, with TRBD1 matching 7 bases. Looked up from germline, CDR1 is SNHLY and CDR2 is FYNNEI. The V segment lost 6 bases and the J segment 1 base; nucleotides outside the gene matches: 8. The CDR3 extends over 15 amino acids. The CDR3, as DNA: TGTGCCAGCAGCACTGAGGGACAGAAGAACACTGAAGCTTTCTTT. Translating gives CASSTEGQKNTEAFF.

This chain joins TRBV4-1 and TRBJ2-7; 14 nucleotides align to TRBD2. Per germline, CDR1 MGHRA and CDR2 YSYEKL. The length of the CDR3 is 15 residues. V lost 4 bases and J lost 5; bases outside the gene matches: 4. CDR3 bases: TGCGCCAGCAGCCCTGGGACTAGCGGGGGAGACGAGCAGTACTTC. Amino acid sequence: CASSPGTSGGDEQYF.